Listed below are T cell receptor beta chains from one sample, sequenced in a study of T cell changes during pregnancy in multiple sclerosis. Measured with immunoSEQ multiplex PCR; TCRdb has only the in-frame clones, and not every one. Of tens of thousands of clones in the sample, more than 75% were seen once. The sample was CD4+ T cells from peripheral blood mononuclear cells, taken in the second trimester of pregnancy. These receptor sequences come from a female donor in good health, enrolled as a control in a pregnancy study. CDR3s leave out the opening cysteine and the closing phenylalanine or tryptophan. The order of the fields is J gene, V gene, CDR3 protein.

j_call: TRBJ2-6; v_call: TRBV18; cdr3_aa: ASSQAHTAGANVLT
j_call: TRBJ2-1; v_call: TRBV7-3; cdr3_aa: ASSLGGEQF
j_call: TRBJ1-5; v_call: TRBV19; cdr3_aa: ASQHRDRGRRSNQPQH
j_call: TRBJ1-2; v_call: TRBV18; cdr3_aa: ASSPLDTLYGYT
j_call: TRBJ1-4; v_call: TRBV18; cdr3_aa: ASSEGKKLF
j_call: TRBJ1-5; v_call: TRBV7-8; cdr3_aa: ASSPPGQGIQPQH
j_call: TRBJ1-1; v_call: TRBV7-2; cdr3_aa: ASSPDGLRGTEAF
j_call: TRBJ2-7; v_call: TRBV6-5; cdr3_aa: ASSYSFSGVNYEQY
j_call: TRBJ1-1; v_call: TRBV7-9; cdr3_aa: ASSLTGTTEAF
j_call: TRBJ2-6; v_call: TRBV7-9; cdr3_aa: ASSFRYSGANVLT
j_call: TRBJ2-1; v_call: TRBV5-1; cdr3_aa: ASSLRGQGGNEQF
j_call: TRBJ2-2; v_call: TRBV7-9; cdr3_aa: ASSRDSNTGELF
j_call: TRBJ2-3; v_call: TRBV7-2; cdr3_aa: ASSLGPAGSTDTQY
j_call: TRBJ2-5; v_call: TRBV18; cdr3_aa: ASSPWGTGTQETQY
j_call: TRBJ1-6; v_call: TRBV5-1; cdr3_aa: ASSAGTGRRNSPLH
j_call: TRBJ1-1; v_call: TRBV29-1; cdr3_aa: SVEDGRGSDTEAF
j_call: TRBJ2-1; v_call: TRBV7-9; cdr3_aa: ASSRVNNEQF
j_call: TRBJ1-3; v_call: TRBV5-6; cdr3_aa: ASSLRGPGNTIY
j_call: TRBJ2-2; v_call: TRBV7-3; cdr3_aa: ASSPGQGFTGELF
j_call: TRBJ2-1; v_call: TRBV2; cdr3_aa: ASSTGTGNYNEQF
j_call: TRBJ2-7; v_call: TRBV9; cdr3_aa: ASSTSGGRSYEQY
j_call: TRBJ1-5; v_call: TRBV7-2; cdr3_aa: ASSFFWQANQPQH
j_call: TRBJ1-1; v_call: TRBV6-1; cdr3_aa: ASSVGTANTEAF
j_call: TRBJ2-2; v_call: TRBV7-2; cdr3_aa: ASSLGTGRPTGELF
j_call: TRBJ2-7; v_call: TRBV7-2; cdr3_aa: ASSPDTAEQY
j_call: TRBJ1-1; v_call: TRBV6-4; cdr3_aa: ASIGHTEAF
j_call: TRBJ1-2; v_call: TRBV29-1; cdr3_aa: SVEGSQGGYGYT
j_call: TRBJ2-6; v_call: TRBV5-1; cdr3_aa: ASSLDRLSSGANVLT
j_call: TRBJ1-1; v_call: TRBV27; cdr3_aa: ASSLSSGQGPTEAF
j_call: TRBJ1-4; v_call: TRBV7-3; cdr3_aa: ASSLSRDEKLF
j_call: TRBJ1-6; v_call: TRBV5-8; cdr3_aa: ASSPGAGSSPLH
j_call: TRBJ1-4; v_call: TRBV5-4; cdr3_aa: ASSSGTFATNEKLF
j_call: TRBJ2-3; v_call: TRBV6-5; cdr3_aa: ASRVAGTDTQY
j_call: TRBJ1-1; v_call: TRBV4-2; cdr3_aa: ASSHPTGNTEAF
j_call: TRBJ2-2; v_call: TRBV11-2; cdr3_aa: ASSRGIGELF
j_call: TRBJ1-6; v_call: TRBV2; cdr3_aa: ASQNRGQRSPLH
j_call: TRBJ2-1; v_call: TRBV9; cdr3_aa: ASSVVDSRHEQF
j_call: TRBJ2-3; v_call: TRBV10-3; cdr3_aa: AIEAGPSSTDTQY
j_call: TRBJ2-2; v_call: TRBV14; cdr3_aa: ASRSTPGLAGGANTGELF
j_call: TRBJ1-5; v_call: TRBV6-6; cdr3_aa: ASSDRGQNQPQH
j_call: TRBJ1-5; v_call: TRBV4-3; cdr3_aa: ASSQSRTGIQPQH
j_call: TRBJ1-2; v_call: TRBV7-9; cdr3_aa: ASTPRTGSNYGYT
j_call: TRBJ2-5; v_call: TRBV4-3; cdr3_aa: ASSPGGQKETQY
j_call: TRBJ2-3; v_call: TRBV30; cdr3_aa: AWSVGASSTDTQY
j_call: TRBJ1-1; v_call: TRBV7-9; cdr3_aa: ASSLRDRGTEAF
j_call: TRBJ1-2; v_call: TRBV5-4; cdr3_aa: ASSVGMGQDYGYT
j_call: TRBJ2-7; v_call: TRBV5-6; cdr3_aa: ASSLRGSRGSYEQY
j_call: TRBJ1-6; v_call: TRBV4-3; cdr3_aa: ASSQDPIGGSPLH
j_call: TRBJ2-4; v_call: TRBV5-4; cdr3_aa: ASSLPTQGSKNIQY
j_call: TRBJ2-1; v_call: TRBV19; cdr3_aa: ASRWGETGAYNEQF